Given below is one TCR beta chain in context. V was pared by 3 bases and J by 1 base, with 9 bases between. The CDR3 has 14 residues. Germline V CDR1 and CDR2: SGHTA, FQGNSA. The data derive from a study of blood T cell repertoires in COVID-19. Study-wide background: The samples span acute and convalescent COVID-19 from the United States, Italy and Spain. T cells, B-cell-depleted T cells, or PBMCs supplied cDNA or gDNA.

In the authors' workflow: Reference gene primer amplification gave nucleated cell count estimates. Sequenced by immunoSEQ multiplex PCR; TCRdb stores in-frame clones only, minus some. D and trimming come from the DNA, and the V and J calls and clone size come from that table. The table lists about 290,000 clones, about 89% of them singletons. This sequence was found in a man aged 35-49 years with acute or convalescent COVID-19. The material sequenced was peripheral blood. The gene calls are TRBV7-2 and TRBJ1-1, with D uncertain. The chain's CDR3 is CASSFLGPNTEAFF. The CDR3 DNA sequence: TGTGCCAGCAGCTTCCTGGGCCCGAACACTGAAGCTTTCTTT.